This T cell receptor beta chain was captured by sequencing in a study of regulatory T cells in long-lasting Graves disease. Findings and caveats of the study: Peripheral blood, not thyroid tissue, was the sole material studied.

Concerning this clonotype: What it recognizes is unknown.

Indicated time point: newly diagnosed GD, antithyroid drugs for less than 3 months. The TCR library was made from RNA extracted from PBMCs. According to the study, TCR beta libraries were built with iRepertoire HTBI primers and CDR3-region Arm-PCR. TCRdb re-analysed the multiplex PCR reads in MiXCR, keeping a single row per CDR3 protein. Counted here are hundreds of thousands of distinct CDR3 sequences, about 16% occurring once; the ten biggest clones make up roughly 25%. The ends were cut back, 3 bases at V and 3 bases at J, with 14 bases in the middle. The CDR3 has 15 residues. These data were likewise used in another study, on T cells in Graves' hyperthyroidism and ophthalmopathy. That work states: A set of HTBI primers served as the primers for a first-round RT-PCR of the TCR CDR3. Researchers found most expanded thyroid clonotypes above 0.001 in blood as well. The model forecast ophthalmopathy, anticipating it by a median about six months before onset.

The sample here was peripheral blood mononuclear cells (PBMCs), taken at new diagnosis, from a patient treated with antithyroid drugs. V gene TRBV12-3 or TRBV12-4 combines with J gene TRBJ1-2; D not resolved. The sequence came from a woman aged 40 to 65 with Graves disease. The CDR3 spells CASSFGASGYYGYTF. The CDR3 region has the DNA TGTGCCAGCAGTTTTGGTGCCTCCGGGTACTATGGCTACACCTTC.